This TCR beta chain was documented in a study of blood T cell repertoires in COVID-19. The overall study: Acute-phase and convalescent COVID-19 samples originated in the United States, Italy and Spain. Sample material is recorded as cDNA or gDNA derived from T cells, B-cell-depleted T cells, or PBMCs.

V lost 6 bases to trimming and J lost 6 bases, with 17 bases between them. CDR1 is MNHNY, CDR2 SVGAGI, per germline (reference sequence). This CDR3 region has 14 residues. Under the authors' procedure: Estimates of nucleated cell counts were drawn from the amplification of reference gene primers. Data came from immunoSEQ multiplex PCR; TCRdb stores just in-frame clones and leaves some out. The V and J calls and clone size are taken from that table; D and trimming were inferred from the DNA. Counted here are roughly 230,000 clones, around 81% occurring once; the ten biggest clones make up 4% to 5.5%. The specimen sequenced was peripheral blood. The gene calls are TRBV6-6 and TRBJ1-1; weak D call: TRBD1 (6 bases). The receptor was derived from a man in his fifties or sixties with active or convalescent COVID-19. Written as DNA, the CDR3 is TGTGCCAGCAGGGTACAGGGTCGAGGAGCTGAAGCTTTCTTT. It specifies CASRVQGRGAEAFF.